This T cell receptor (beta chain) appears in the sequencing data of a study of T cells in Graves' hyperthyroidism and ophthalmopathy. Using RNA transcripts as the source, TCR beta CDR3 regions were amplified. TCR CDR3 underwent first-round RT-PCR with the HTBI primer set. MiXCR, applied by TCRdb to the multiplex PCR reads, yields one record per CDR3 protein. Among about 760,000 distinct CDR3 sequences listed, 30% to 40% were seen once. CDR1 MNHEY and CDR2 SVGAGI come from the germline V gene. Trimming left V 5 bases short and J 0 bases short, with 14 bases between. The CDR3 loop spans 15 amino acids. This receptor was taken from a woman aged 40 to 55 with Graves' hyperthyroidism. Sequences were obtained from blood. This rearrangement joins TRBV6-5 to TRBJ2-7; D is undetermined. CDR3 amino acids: CASSDFDTISYEQYF. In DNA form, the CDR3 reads TGTGCCAGCAGTGACTTTGACACGATCTCCTACGAGCAGTACTTC.